This T cell receptor (beta chain) was identified in a study of T-cell reconstitution after alpha-beta-depleted transplantation in children. Study-wide results and caveats: There were reportedly several hundred expanded graft clones from which alpha-beta T cells came about two months after transplant. At one year after transplant, newly produced T cells mostly accounted for T-cell counts and diversity. Some patients' high day-60 TCRbeta diversity was attributed to recipient cells surviving conditioning.

Construction of the TCRbeta library involved unique molecular identifiers. TCRdb re-called the PCR reads with MiXCR, one entry per CDR3 protein. Of about a million distinct CDR3 sequences detected, 25% to 30% appear once; the ten largest clones hold over 25%. The V and J ends lost 5 bases and 7 bases, in that order; junction bases with no gene match: 4. The CDR3 is made up of 13 amino acids. Details on this clonotype: The target antigen is unknown.

This chain connects TRBV12-3 or TRBV12-4 to TRBJ1-5, with TRBD1 identical over 8 bases. The receptor comes from a boy in the first two years of life who had a stem cell transplant for SCID, so the T cells may come from the graft donor. The sequenced sample was PBMCs, mostly from graft donor cells, obtained 360 days after TCRalphabeta/CD19-depleted stem cell transplant. CDR3 sequence reads: CASSTGGWQPQHF. CDR3 in DNA: TGTGCCAGCAGTACAGGGGGTTGGCAGCCCCAGCATTTT.